Listed here are 22 T cell receptor beta chains from one sample, sequenced in a study of cytomegalovirus exposure and HLA in healthy donors. The study ran its PCR with 60 Vbeta and 13 Jbeta primers. Measured with immunoSEQ multiplex PCR; TCRdb has only the in-frame clones, and not every one. In the table there are approximately 150,000 clones, over 60% of which are singletons. Sequencing used PBMCs. Source of these receptors: a man in his forties in good health and CMV-seronegative.

V is TRBV30 and J is TRBJ1-2, with 7 bases that match TRBD1. The V gene's germline CDR1 is GTSNPN and CDR2 SVGIG (reference sequence). J lost 4 bases, V lost 5 bases, and 7 bases had no gene match. The CDR3 loop spans 13 amino acids. The CDR3 sequence: CAWATGKVYGYTF. CDR3 bases: TGTGCCTGGGCGACAGGGAAAGTCTATGGCTACACCTTC. Looking up the rest from reference TRBV30 and TRBJ1-2 gives the full variable domain: SQTIHQWPATLVQPVGSPLSLECTVEGTSNPNLYWYRQAAGRGLQLLFYSVGIGQISSEVPQNLSASRPQDRQFILSSKKLLLSDSGFYLCAWATGKVYGYTFGSGTRLTVV.

The J gene is TRBJ1-6, the V gene TRBV10-3; D may be TRBD1 (5 bases). Germline CDR1 ENHRY, CDR2 SYGVKD. Deletions cut 0 bases from V and 6 bases from J, with 18 bases between. This CDR3 is built from 18 residues. CDR3 DNA: TGTGCCATCAGTGAGTCAGTTGTTGGTCAGGGTTTTAATTCACCCCTCCACTTT. Encoded protein: CAISESVVGQGFNSPLHF.

The V and J genes are TRBV30 and TRBJ2-6; D call uncertain. The V end lost 1 base, the J end lost 3 bases, and 4 bases lay between the germline ends. This CDR3 contains 13 residues. Germline CDR1 reads GTSNPN; CDR2 reads SVGIG (reference sequence). CDR3 in amino acids: CAWSAGGANVLTF. In DNA, the CDR3 is TGTGCCTGGAGTGCAGGTGGGGCCAACGTCCTGACTTTC. The variable domain in full, with the rest retrieved from reference TRBV30 and TRBJ2-6, is SQTIHQWPATLVQPVGSPLSLECTVEGTSNPNLYWYRQAAGRGLQLLFYSVGIGQISSEVPQNLSASRPQDRQFILSSKKLLLSDSGFYLCAWSAGGANVLTFGAGSRLTVL.

This chain links TRBV27 with TRBJ1-4; TRBD1 agrees at 8 bases. With V trimmed by 3 bases and J by 6 bases, 6 bases remained unmatched. Germline values: CDR1 MNHEY, CDR2 SMNVEV (reference sequence). The CDR3 covers 15 residues. CDR3 in DNA: TGTGCCAGCAGTTTTGTCCAGGGGGCTGATGAAAAACTGTTTTTT. Its protein is CASSFVQGADEKLFF.

This clone came up a few times. The chain couples TRBV7-9 to TRBJ2-1, with a weak D call TRBD2 (5 bases). Looked up from germline, CDR1 is SEHNR and CDR2 is FQNEAQ (reference sequence). The CDR3 length is 13 residues. V gave up 5 bases and J gave up 13 bases, with 18 bases separating them. This CDR3 reads CASSQRGGWRQFF. CDR3 DNA sequence: TGTGCCAGCAGCCAACGCGGCGGGTGGCGACAGTTCTTC.

The V and J genes are TRBV28 and TRBJ2-7; D perhaps matches TRBD2 (6 bases). The V and J ends lost 3 bases and 7 bases respectively, with 10 bases between them. The CDR3 totals 12 residues. Germline assignment: CDR1 MDHEN and CDR2 SYDVKM. The CDR3 DNA follows: TGTGCCAGCAGTTTTTCGGGGGTGGAGCAGTACTTC. It yields the protein CASSFSGVEQYF.

The CDR3 DNA sequence: TGTGCCAGCAGCCTGGGACTAGCGGGAGTTCATGAGCAGTTCTTC. It codes for CASSLGLAGVHEQFF. The chain combines TRBV7-9 with TRBJ2-1, with 14 bases fitting TRBD2. The CDR3 contains 15 residues. The germline V gene has CDR1 SEHNR and CDR2 FQNEAQ (reference sequence). V shed 5 bases, J shed 8 bases, and the junction held 5 bases outside the gene matches.

Concerning this clone: In the same sample, other DNA sequences code for this CDR3. V usage is TRBV5-1 and J usage is TRBJ2-2; a weak D match, TRBD1 (6 bases). The CDR3 spans 14 residues. V gave up 1 base and J gave up 5 bases, with 9 bases separating them. Germline values: CDR1 SGHRS, CDR2 YFSETQ. This chain's CDR3 is CASSLLQGTGELFF. The CDR3 DNA is TGCGCCAGCAGCTTGCTACAGGGTACCGGGGAGCTGTTTTTT.

This clone was seen only a few times. This chain links TRBV5-1 with TRBJ2-7, with D possibly matching TRBD2 (6 bases). Between the trimmed V and J ends, which lost 0 bases and 4 bases, there was a span of 11 bases. The CDR3 consists of 14 residues. Germline values: CDR1 SGHRS, CDR2 YFSETQ. The CDR3 DNA reads as TGCGCCAGCAGCTTGGGGGGGGAAGGGTACGAGCAGTACTTC. This codes for CASSLGGEGYEQYF.

The chain recombines TRBV7-6 with TRBJ1-3; 8 bases match TRBD1. The length of the CDR3 is 16 residues. The V gene's germline CDR1 is SGHVS and CDR2 FNYEAQ. Losses at the gene ends were 1 base for V and 2 bases for J; bases not matched to a gene: 4. The chain's CDR3 is CASSLGRGRTGNTIYF. CDR3 sequence (DNA): TGTGCCAGCAGCTTAGGCAGGGGGCGAACTGGAAACACCATATATTTT.

The V gene is TRBV19, the J gene TRBJ2-3; TRBD2 matches at 7 bases. The CDR3 has 16 residues. Germline CDR1 is LNHDA and CDR2 is SQIVND (reference sequence). The V and J ends lost 5 bases and 6 bases, in that order; junction bases with no gene match: 14. In nucleotides, the CDR3 is TGTGCCAGTAGTGGGGGGTGGGCTAGCGGCAGTGATACGCAGTATTTT. Translated: CASSGGWASGSDTQYF.

This chain connects TRBV6-6 to TRBJ2-1, with 8 positions matching TRBD2. V was clipped by 8 bases and J by 7 bases; unmatched bases: 16. This CDR3 is built from 16 residues. The germline CDR1 and CDR2 sequences are MNHNY and SVGAGI (reference sequence). The CDR3 loop is CASGGEAGGFWNEQFF. The CDR3 coding sequence is TGTGCCAGCGGGGGGGAGGCGGGAGGCTTTTGGAATGAGCAGTTCTTC.

This chain connects TRBV6-5 to TRBJ2-5, with 7 bases that match TRBD2. The V gene end was trimmed by 7 bases and the J gene end by 1 base; junction bases not matched to a gene: 6. Germline V gives CDR1 MNHEY, CDR2 SVGAGI. This CDR3 contains 14 residues. CDR3 in amino acids: CASNKAGLQETQYF. CDR3 sequence (DNA): TGTGCCAGCAATAAAGCGGGACTCCAAGAGACCCAGTACTTC.

The chain links TRBV5-6 to TRBJ1-2, with TRBD1 matching 8 bases. The CDR3 totals 16 residues. J gave up 12 bases and V 0 bases, and 16 bases lay outside the gene matches. In germline, CDR1 is SGHDT, CDR2 YYEEEE. This CDR3 reads CASSLGGQGSGRGDTF. The CDR3 coding sequence is TGTGCCAGCAGCTTGGGAGGACAGGGTAGTGGCCGAGGGGACACCTTC.

This chain joins TRBV7-7 and TRBJ2-1, with 9 positions matching TRBD1. This CDR3 is built from 15 residues. Unmatched junction bases numbered 10, after V lost 5 bases and J lost 8 bases. From germline, CDR1 is SSHAT and CDR2 FNYEAQ (reference sequence). The CDR3 protein is CASSLGTGRHDEQFF. The DNA of the CDR3 is TGTGCCAGCAGCCTTGGGACAGGGAGACACGATGAGCAGTTCTTC.

The V gene is TRBV18, the J gene TRBJ1-1, with D possibly matching TRBD1 (6 bases). The CDR3 is 13 amino acids. The V end was cut by 5 bases, the J end by 6 bases, with 13 bases between. CDR1 is KGHSH, CDR2 LQKENI, per germline. The CDR3 is CASSEGVGAEAFF. The CDR3, as DNA: TGTGCCAGCTCAGAGGGGGTAGGCGCTGAAGCTTTCTTT.

This clone was detected only a few times. The V gene is TRBV5-6, the J gene TRBJ2-5; D might be TRBD2 (6 bases). V lost 3 bases and J 2 bases, leaving 11 bases between the germline ends. Germline values: CDR1 SGHDT, CDR2 YYEEEE. The CDR3 runs 14 residues. The CDR3 reads CASSSLALQETQYF. The CDR3 nucleotides are TGTGCCAGCAGCTCCCTAGCGCTTCAAGAGACCCAGTACTTC.

In this sample, this clone turned up a few times. The chain has TRBV18 and TRBJ1-5, with 7 positions matching TRBD1. The CDR3 length is 15 residues. Germline assignment: CDR1 KGHSH and CDR2 LQKENI. Trimming removed 9 bases from V and 3 bases from J; junction bases left unmatched: 11. This CDR3 is CASSSGTEINQPQHF. The DNA of the CDR3 is TGTGCCAGTTCGTCCGGGACAGAGATCAATCAGCCCCAGCATTTT.

The genes are TRBV28 and TRBJ2-7; D possibly corresponds to TRBD1 (6 bases). Germline V lookup: CDR1 MDHEN, CDR2 SYDVKM. The CDR3 runs 15 residues. V was shortened by 3 bases and J by 7 bases, with 19 bases between the two germline ends. The DNA for the CDR3 is TGTGCCAGCAGTTTCTCCTTCCTTAAAAGGGGGGAGCAGTACTTC. Protein sequence: CASSFSFLKRGEQYF. Drawing the rest from reference TRBV28 and TRBJ2-7, the complete variable domain is DVKVTQSSRYLVKRTGEKVFLECVQDMDHENMFWYRQDPGLGLRLIYFSYDVKMKEKGDIPEGYSVSREKKERFSLILESASTNQTSMYLCASSFSFLKRGEQYFGPGTRLTVT.

This chain links TRBV5-1 with TRBJ2-3, with 11 bases aligning to TRBD2. The germline CDR1 and CDR2 sequences are SGHRS and YFSETQ. V lost 0 bases to trimming and J lost 1 base; unmatched junction nucleotides: 7. The CDR3 has 18 residues. The CDR3 sequence: CASSLVVAGGPGTDTQYF. The CDR3 DNA is TGCGCCAGCAGCTTGGTGGTAGCGGGGGGGCCTGGCACAGATACGCAGTATTTT.

V usage is TRBV6-5 and J usage is TRBJ1-5, with 8 bases aligning to TRBD1. Trimming took 10 bases from V and 4 from J; bases not matched to a gene: 12. The germline V gene has CDR1 MNHEY and CDR2 SVGAGI. CDR3 size: 15 residues. CDR3 protein: CATQHVQGANQPQHF. The DNA of the CDR3 is TGTGCCACCCAACACGTCCAGGGGGCAAATCAGCCCCAGCATTTT.

In this sample, this clone turned up a few times. The chain carries TRBV6-1 and TRBJ1-5; D may be TRBD1 (5 bases). This CDR3 comprises 14 residues. From germline, CDR1 is MNHNS and CDR2 SASEGT. Between the trimmed V and J ends, which lost 5 bases and 0 bases, there was a span of 8 bases. The CDR3 sequence is CASSWGGSNQPQHF. DNA for the CDR3: TGTGCCAGCAGTTGGGGGGGTAGCAATCAGCCCCAGCATTTT.